The clone carrying this T cell receptor beta chain was recorded at least ten times. Its specificity is not known. From the 5' RACE reads, TCRdb called clonotypes with MiXCR, one entry per CDR3 protein. The data hold approximately 240,000 distinct CDR3 sequences, with about 16% observed a single time. This sample was included in a study of T-cell memory formation after mild COVID-19. For the study at large: There were largely donor-specific TCR clusters.

This CDR3 has 14 residues. The V end was cut by 8 bases, the J end by 7 bases, with 18 bases between. CDR1 is SGHTA, CDR2 FQGNSA, per germline. Findings and caveats of the study: CD4+ clones that contracted lay mainly in CM and EM; CD8+ ones lay in EMRA.

The chain recombines TRBV7-2 with TRBJ2-1; TRBD1 is a possible D gene (7 bases). This clonotype originated in a young man who had mild COVID-19 (a few samples of this study predate the infection). Cell type and time point are not known. The sample was PBMCs or a T cell subset sorted from them (not recorded which). The CDR3, as DNA: TGTGCCAGCGCCCGACAGGGACGGGGGAATGAGCAGTTCTTC. Protein: CASARQGRGNEQFF.